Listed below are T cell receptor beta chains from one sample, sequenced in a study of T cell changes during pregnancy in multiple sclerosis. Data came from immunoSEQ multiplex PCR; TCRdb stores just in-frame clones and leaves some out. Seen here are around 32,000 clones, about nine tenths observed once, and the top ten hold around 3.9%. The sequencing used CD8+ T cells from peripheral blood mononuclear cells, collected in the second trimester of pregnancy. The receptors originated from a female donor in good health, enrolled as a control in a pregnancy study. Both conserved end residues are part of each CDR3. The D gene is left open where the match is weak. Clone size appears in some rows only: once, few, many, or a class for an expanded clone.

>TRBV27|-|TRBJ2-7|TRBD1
CASSFSGQGDEQYF
TGTGCCAGCAGTTTTTCGGGACAGGGGGACGAGCAGTACTTC
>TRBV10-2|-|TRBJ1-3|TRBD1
CASSDEPGTGIDAGNTIYF
TGCGCCAGCAGTGATGAACCCGGGACAGGGATTGATGCTGGAAACACCATATATTTT
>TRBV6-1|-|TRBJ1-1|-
CASSDHSGTPYTEAFF
TGTGCCAGCAGTGATCATTCCGGGACACCCTACACTGAAGCTTTCTTT
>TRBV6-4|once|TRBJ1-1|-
CASSDSEQGGTEAFF
TGTGCCAGCAGTGACTCGGAACAGGGTGGCACTGAAGCTTTCTTT
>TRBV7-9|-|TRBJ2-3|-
CASSSWRGSSTDTQYF
TGTGCCAGCAGTAGCTGGCGTGGGTCAAGCACAGATACGCAGTATTTT
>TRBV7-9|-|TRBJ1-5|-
CASSVPGEGPQHF
TGTGCCAGCAGCGTACCGGGTGAGGGGCCCCAGCATTTT
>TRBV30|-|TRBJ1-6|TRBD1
CAWNRGSYNSPLHF
TGTGCCTGGAACAGGGGATCCTATAATTCACCCCTCCACTTT
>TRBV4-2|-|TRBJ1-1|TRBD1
CASSQGQGGAFF
TGTGCCAGCAGCCAAGGACAGGGGGGAGCTTTCTTT
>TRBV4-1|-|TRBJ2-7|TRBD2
CASSPGTSGYEQYF
TGCGCCAGCAGCCCCGGGACTAGCGGCTACGAGCAGTACTTC
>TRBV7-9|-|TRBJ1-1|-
CASSFEGHLEAFF
TGTGCCAGCAGCTTCGAAGGACATTTAGAAGCTTTCTTT
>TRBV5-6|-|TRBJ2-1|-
CASSPSGRGGGNYNEQFF
TGTGCCAGCAGCCCCAGTGGTCGAGGGGGGGGTAACTACAATGAGCAGTTCTTC
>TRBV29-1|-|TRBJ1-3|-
CSVKLSGNTIYF
TGCAGCGTTAAGCTCTCTGGAAACACCATATATTTT
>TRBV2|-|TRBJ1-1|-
CASSGPGQGTTEAFF
TGTGCCAGCAGTGGGCCCGGGCAGGGAACCACTGAAGCTTTCTTT
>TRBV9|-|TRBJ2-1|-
CASSDGPEQFF
TGTGCCAGCAGCGATGGCCCCGAGCAGTTCTTC
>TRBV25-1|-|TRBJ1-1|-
CASSDYGSNTEAFF
TGTGCCAGCAGTGATTATGGCTCAAACACTGAAGCTTTCTTT
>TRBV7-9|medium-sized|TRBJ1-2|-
CASSLARDSFRYGYTF
TGTGCCAGCAGCTTAGCCCGGGACTCTTTTCGCTATGGCTACACCTTC
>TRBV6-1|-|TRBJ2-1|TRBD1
CASDQTGGAYNEQFF
TGTGCCAGCGATCAGACAGGGGGTGCGTACAATGAGCAGTTCTTC
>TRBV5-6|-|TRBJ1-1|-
CASSPWEGTEAFF
TGTGCCAGCAGCCCCTGGGAGGGGACTGAAGCTTTCTTT
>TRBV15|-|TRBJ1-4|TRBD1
CATSRDSQGDEKLFF
TGTGCCACCAGCAGAGATAGTCAGGGGGATGAAAAACTGTTTTTT
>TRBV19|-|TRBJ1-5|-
CASRTLNQPQHF
TGTGCCAGCAGAACACTAAATCAGCCCCAGCATTTT
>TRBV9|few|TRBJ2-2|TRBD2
CASSAQGLAGGVGGELFF
TGTGCCAGCAGCGCCCAGGGACTAGCGGGGGGCGTAGGCGGGGAGCTGTTTTTT
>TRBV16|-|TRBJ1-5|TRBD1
CASSPRDRETQPQHF
TGTGCCAGCAGCCCGCGCGACAGGGAAACTCAGCCCCAGCATTTT
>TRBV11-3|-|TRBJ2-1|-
CASSLVANEQFF
TGTGCCAGCAGCTTAGTCGCGAATGAGCAGTTCTTC
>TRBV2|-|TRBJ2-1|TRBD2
CASSVLTSGGAFDYNEQFF
TGTGCCAGCAGTGTCTTGACTAGCGGGGGGGCTTTTGACTACAATGAGCAGTTCTTC
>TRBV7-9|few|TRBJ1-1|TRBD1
CASRPQGGDTEAFF
TGTGCCAGCAGACCCCAGGGGGGAGACACTGAAGCTTTCTTT
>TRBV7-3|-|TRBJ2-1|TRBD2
CASSPWTSGTYNEQFF
TGTGCCAGCAGCCCCTGGACTAGCGGGACCTACAATGAGCAGTTCTTC
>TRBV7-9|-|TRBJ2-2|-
CASIRGAYTGELFF
TGTGCCAGCATCCGGGGGGCCTACACCGGGGAGCTGTTTTTT
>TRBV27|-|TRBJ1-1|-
CASSPPTGEAFF
TGTGCCAGCAGTCCCCCCACAGGTGAAGCTTTCTTT